This TCR beta chain stems from a study of CD8+ T cells in alopecia areata (dated 2018 in TCRdb). Study-level background: Skin from C3H/HeJ donors with spontaneous alopecia (about 6-12 months old) was grafted onto female C3H/HeJ recipients that were roughly 6-11 weeks old. To study T cell clonal expansion in alopecia areata, the researchers applied high-throughput TCRbeta sequencing to both the C3H/HeJ mouse model and human patients. Human TCRbeta sequencing covered scalp tissue and sorted CD4+ and CD8+ peripheral blood T cells from patchy and totalis/universalis alopecia areata patients and healthy controls. Clonality in the scalp was compared among normal scalp (n=4), patchy alopecia areata scalp (n=8), and alopecia totalis/universalis scalp (n=8). RNA came from the PAXgene miRNA kit for fixed scalp, the miRNeasy kit for PBMCs, and the RNeasy kit for mouse skin. immunoSEQ multiplex PCR using 35 Vbeta forward primers and 13 Jbeta reverse primers was used to amplify TCRbeta CDR3 regions.

Notes on this clone: This clone's antigen is unknown. Gene labels and germline sequences for this entry follow the mouse. The CDR3 goes on 4 residues after the read ends, and that part is filled in from the germline J gene.

General findings and caveats noted by the study authors: Shared TCR sequences between patients were less evident than in mice, which may be partly attributable to HLA diversity in the patient population. Compared with normal scalp, lesional scalp had higher clonality and more expanded CD8+ clones, particularly in alopecia totalis/universalis, a pattern that suggests antigenic drive. Unlike mouse skin, which is dominated by gammadelta T cells, normal human skin has resident alphabeta T cells that are also sequenced, and this complicates analysis of the scalp TCR repertoire.

Cells from mouse cutaneous lymph nodes were pooled, stained for CD4, CD8alpha, NKG2D, NKG2ACE and other markers, and then sorted on a BD Influx. Relative to germline, V is 0 bases shorter and J is 0 bases shorter, with 9 bases between their ends. The germline V gene (reference sequence) supplies CDR1 NNHNN and CDR2 SYGAGS. Taken from cysteine to phenylalanine, the CDR3 has 15 residues. The DNA has 33 bases, all within the CDR3, and is read from base 1. Library method: the immunoSEQ multiplex PCR assay. For TCR sequencing, RNA was extracted from every sample and reverse transcribed into cDNA to serve as template. SuperScript III was used for first-strand cDNA synthesis, primed with a 2:1 mix of oligo-dT and random hexamers. Amplification bias was assessed with a synthetic immune receptor repertoire, and residual bias was removed computationally. Sequencing of the libraries was done on Illumina HiSeq using 60 bp reads that spanned the CDR3 and were read from J toward V. As for the original processing: After raw reads were preprocessed to remove errors, the CDR3 was defined following IMGT conventions as running from the conserved cysteine to phenylalanine. Clonality was computed as 1 minus the Shannon entropy, with the entropy normalized by log2 of the number of productive unique TCRs. Scalp TCRbeta sequences were cross-referenced with sorted blood CD4 and CD8 repertoires so that the CD4 or CD8 identity of scalp clones could be inferred. Sourced from immuneACCESS, this table was stored by TCRdb with only in-frame sequences that have V and J called. A share of the clones is absent; for the studies checked, an unresolved V gene accounts for under half, and the remainder has no known explanation. The V and J calls and clone size were taken over from that table, and D and trimming were inferred from the DNA. This sample was tabulated with 200,000 to 300,000 clones, among which there are no singletons. More than 0.95% of the sample comes from the top ten.

Sequenced sample: CD4+ T cells sorted from a lymph node. The TCR was taken from a C3H/HeJ mouse with alopecia areata. Mice of this strain bear MHC haplotype H2-k. The rearrangement combines TRBV13-2 with TRBJ1-2; a confident D gene designation cannot be given. The CDR3 corresponds to CASGDALGANSDYTF. CDR3 bases read: TGTGCCAGCGGTGATGCACTGGGTGCAAACTCC.